This T cell receptor (beta chain) emerged from a study of cytomegalovirus exposure and HLA in healthy donors. At the level of the study: Earlier results showed roughly 120 million unique TCR beta sequences derived from roughly 180 million T cells. Study-wide results and caveats: Several of the most significant clusters appeared, in a later analysis, to be linked to common viral pathogens. Follow-up analysis found HLA locus-dependent TCR association rates, highest for DRB1 and lowest for HLA-C.

Amplification used 60 Vbeta primers and 13 Jbeta primers. Some clones are missing from TCRdb's copy, which holds only in-frame ones; the method was immunoSEQ multiplex PCR. The data contain 150,000 to 200,000 clones, 77% of them singletons. The CDR3 has 15 residues. Looked up from germline, CDR1 is MNHEY and CDR2 is SMNVEV (reference sequence). V lost 8 bases and J 0 bases, leaving 14 bases between the germline ends. The study sampled nominally healthy donors, though unrecorded immune exposures were likely. Worth noting for this clone: As yet, its antigen is unknown.

This clonotype was obtained from a woman in her thirties in good health and CMV-seronegative. The source material was PBMCs. This chain links TRBV27 with TRBJ1-3, with D perhaps TRBD1 (5 bases). The CDR3 here is CASARGGASGNTIYF. CDR3 DNA sequence: TGTGCCAGCGCAAGGGGAGGGGCCTCTGGAAACACCATATATTTT.